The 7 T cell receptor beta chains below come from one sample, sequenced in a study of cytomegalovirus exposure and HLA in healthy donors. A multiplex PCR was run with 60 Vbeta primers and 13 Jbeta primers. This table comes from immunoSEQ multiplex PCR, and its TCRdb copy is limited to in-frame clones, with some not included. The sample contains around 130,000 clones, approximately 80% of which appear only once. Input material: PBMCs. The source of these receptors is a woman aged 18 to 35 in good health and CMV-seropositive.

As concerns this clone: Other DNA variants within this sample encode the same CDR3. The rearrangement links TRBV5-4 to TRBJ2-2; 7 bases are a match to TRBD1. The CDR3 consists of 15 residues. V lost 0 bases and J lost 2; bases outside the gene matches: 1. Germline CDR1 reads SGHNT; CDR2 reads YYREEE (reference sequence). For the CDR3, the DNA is TGTGCCAGCAGCTTGGGACAGGGTAACACCGGGGAGCTGTTTTTT. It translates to CASSLGQGNTGELFF.

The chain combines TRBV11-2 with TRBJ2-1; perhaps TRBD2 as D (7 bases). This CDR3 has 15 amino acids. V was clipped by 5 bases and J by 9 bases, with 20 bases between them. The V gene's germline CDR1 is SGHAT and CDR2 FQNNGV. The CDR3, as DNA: TGTGCCAGCAGCCAACGGGGGGACACCTACTTTGAGCAGTTCTTC. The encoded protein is CASSQRGDTYFEQFF. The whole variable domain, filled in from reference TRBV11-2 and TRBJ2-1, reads EAGVAQSPRYKIIEKRQSVAFWCNPISGHATLYWYQQILGQGPKLLIQFQNNGVVDDSQLPKDRFSAERLKGVDSTLKIQPAKLEDSAVYLCASSQRGDTYFEQFFGPGTRLTVL.

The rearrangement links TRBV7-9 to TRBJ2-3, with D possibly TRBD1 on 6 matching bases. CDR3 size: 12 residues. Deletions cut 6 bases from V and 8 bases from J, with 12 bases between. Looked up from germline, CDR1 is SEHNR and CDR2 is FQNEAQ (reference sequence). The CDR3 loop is CASSRGSATQYF. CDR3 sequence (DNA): TGTGCCAGCAGTAGGGGGTCGGCTACGCAGTATTTT.

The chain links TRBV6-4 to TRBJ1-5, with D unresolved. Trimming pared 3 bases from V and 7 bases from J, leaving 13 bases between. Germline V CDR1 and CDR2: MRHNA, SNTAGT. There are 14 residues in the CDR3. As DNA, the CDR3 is TGTGCCAGCAGTGATCATCCGGGAGGACAGCCCCAGCATTTT. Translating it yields CASSDHPGGQPQHF.

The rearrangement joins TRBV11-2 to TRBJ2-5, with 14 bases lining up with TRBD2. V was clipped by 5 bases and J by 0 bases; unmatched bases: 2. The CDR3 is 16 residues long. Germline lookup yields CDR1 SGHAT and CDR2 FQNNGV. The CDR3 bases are TGTGCCAGCAGCACGGGACTAGCGGGGGACCAAGAGACCCAGTACTTC. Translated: CASSTGLAGDQETQYF.

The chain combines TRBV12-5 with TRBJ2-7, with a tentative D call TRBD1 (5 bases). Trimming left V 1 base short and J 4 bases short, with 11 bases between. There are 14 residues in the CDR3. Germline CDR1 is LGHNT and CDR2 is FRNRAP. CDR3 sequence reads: CASGLGPQGYEQYF. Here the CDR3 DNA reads TGTGCTAGTGGTTTGGGCCCTCAGGGTTACGAGCAGTACTTC.

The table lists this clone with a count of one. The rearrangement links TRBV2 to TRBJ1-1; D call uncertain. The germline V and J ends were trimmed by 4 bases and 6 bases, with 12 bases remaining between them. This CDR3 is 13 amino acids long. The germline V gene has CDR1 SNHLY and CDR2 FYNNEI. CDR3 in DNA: TGTGCCAGCAGTGGAGCGGAGGGCTCTGAAGCTTTCTTT. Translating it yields CASSGAEGSEAFF.